Listed below are T cell receptor beta chains from one sample, sequenced in a study of blood T cell repertoires in COVID-19. Profiled with immunoSEQ multiplex PCR; TCRdb holds only in-frame clones, not every one. The sample lists around 130,000 clones, around 87% occurring once. Sequenced: peripheral blood. These receptors were obtained from a woman aged 45-65 years with acute or convalescent COVID-19. The CDR3 runs from the conserved cysteine through the conserved F or W. The D gene is left open where the match is weak. Some rows have no size entry. The others give once, few or many, or a class for an expanded clone.

TRBJ2-1 TRBD2 TRBV3-1/TRBV3-2 . TGTGCCAGCAGCCAAGAACCCGGGACTAGGGCTGAGCAGTTCTTC CASSQEPGTRAEQFF
TRBJ1-2 . TRBV7-2 . TGTGCCAGCAGCTTATCGGCCGGGGGTGGCTACACCTTC CASSLSAGGGYTF
TRBJ2-1 . TRBV9 . TGTGCCAGCAGCCCAACCGGGACAACCAATGAGCAGTTCTTC CASSPTGTTNEQFF
TRBJ2-7 TRBD2 TRBV4-3 few TGCGCCAGCAGCCAAGATTACACTAGCGGGACGTACGAGCAGTACTTC CASSQDYTSGTYEQYF
TRBJ2-7 TRBD1 TRBV5-6 few TGTGCCAGCAGCTCGATTGTCCGGGACAGGACCTACGAGCAGTACTTC CASSSIVRDRTYEQYF
TRBJ1-5 . TRBV14 . TGTGCCAGCAGCCAAGGGGCAGGGTTCGGGTTTAGGCAGCCCCAGCATTTT CASSQGAGFGFRQPQHF
TRBJ2-3 . TRBV23-1 . TGCGCCAGCAGTCAAAATGTGCCGGGGAGCACAGATACGCAGTATTTT CASSQNVPGSTDTQYF
TRBJ2-7 . TRBV18 . TGTGCCAGCTCACCTCCGGGACGTGAGAGGGGGGAGCAGTACTTC CASSPPGRERGEQYF
TRBJ2-5 TRBD2 TRBV11-3 . TGTGCCAGCAGCTCCGGGACTAGCGGGAGCGGAGTGGTAGAGACCCAGTACTTC CASSSGTSGSGVVETQYF
TRBJ1-2 . TRBV14 . TGTGCCAGCAGCCCCACGGACGGGGGACTCAGTAGCTACACCTTC CASSPTDGGLSSYTF
TRBJ2-7 . TRBV12-3/TRBV12-4 once TGTGCCAGCAGTTTAGGACTAGCCTACGAGCAGTACTTC CASSLGLAYEQYF
TRBJ2-7 TRBD1 TRBV5-1 . TGCGCCAGCAGCGGACAGGGAAGCTACGAGCAGTACTTC CASSGQGSYEQYF
TRBJ2-1 TRBD2 TRBV3-1/TRBV3-2 . TGTGCCAGCAGCCTCTTTGGGGTAGCGGGGGGGCAATACAATGAGCAGTTCTTC CASSLFGVAGGQYNEQFF
TRBJ1-2 . TRBV30 . TGTGCCTGGAGCGGGAAACAGATTCTGAACTATGGCTACACCTTC CAWSGKQILNYGYTF
TRBJ1-5 . TRBV27 . TGTGCCAGCTCCCGGGGGAGCTGGGATCAGCCCCAGCATTTT CASSRGSWDQPQHF
TRBJ2-2 TRBD1 TRBV3-1/TRBV3-2 . TGTGCCAGCTCACAGGGGGCCGGGGAGCTGTTTTTT CASSQGAGELFF
TRBJ2-2 . TRBV7-9 . TGTGCCAGCAGCTTAGTTGGTCTAGTGGTAACCGGGGAGCTGTTTTTT CASSLVGLVVTGELFF
TRBJ1-2 . TRBV19 . TGTGCCAGTAGTCGCGGGGAAGGCGTCTATGGCTACACCTTC CASSRGEGVYGYTF
TRBJ2-7 TRBD2 TRBV6-2/TRBV6-3 . TGTGCCAGCAGTTACGACTGGACTAGCGGGGGGCCCTCTACCTACGAGCAGTACTTC CASSYDWTSGGPSTYEQYF
TRBJ2-1 . TRBV3-1/TRBV3-2 . TGTGCCAGCAGCAAACCCACAGAAGGGGCCCGACGTTACGAGCAGTTCTTC CASSKPTEGARRYEQFF
TRBJ1-1 . TRBV7-2 few TGTGCCAGCAGCCGTATTACGGAGGCTTTCTTT CASSRITEAFF
TRBJ1-6 . TRBV21-1 . TGTGCCAGCAGCAACAATTGGGGGAGGGATTCCTATAATTCACCCCTCCACTTT CASSNNWGRDSYNSPLHF
TRBJ1-1 TRBD1 TRBV15 . TGTGCCACCGGCAGGGCCAGGGGGACTGAAGCTTTCTTT CATGRARGTEAFF
TRBJ2-3 . TRBV5-1 . TGCGCCAGCAGCTTGGGGGACAAACGCCTTAGCACAGATACGCAGTATTTT CASSLGDKRLSTDTQYF
TRBJ1-6 . TRBV7-2 . TGTGCCAGCAGCTTAGAATGGGAGGGCGGGTCACCCCTCCACTTT CASSLEWEGGSPLHF
TRBJ1-1 . TRBV7-2 few TGTGCCAGCAGCAACAGGGAGATGAACACTGAAGCTTTCTTT CASSNREMNTEAFF
TRBJ1-6 . TRBV24-1 . TGTGCCACCCGTTTCCGTTTTTATAATTCACCCCTCCACTTT CATRFRFYNSPLHF
TRBJ2-1 . TRBV9 . TGTGCCAGCAGCCAAGGGACTGCATCTTACAATGAGCAGTTCTTC CASSQGTASYNEQFF
TRBJ1-1 . TRBV6-5 . TGTGCCAGCAGCCTCAACTTTTTGAACACTGAAGCTTTCTTT CASSLNFLNTEAFF
TRBJ2-5 . TRBV5-5 . TGTGCCAGCAGCTTGATAAACCAAGAGACCCAGTACTTC CASSLINQETQYF
TRBJ1-5 . TRBV6-5 . TGTGCCAGCAGTTACTCCGCCTCGGGTCAGCCCCAGCATTTT CASSYSASGQPQHF
TRBJ1-2 . TRBV29-1 . TGCAGCGTTGAGAGCGGGGTACGTGGCTACACCTTC CSVESGVRGYTF
TRBJ1-6 TRBD1 TRBV14 . TGTGCCAGCAGCCAGACAGGGATGGGTTCACCCCTCCACTTT CASSQTGMGSPLHF
TRBJ1-4 . TRBV23-1 . TGCGCCAGCAGAAAGGGGGTCCGGGAGGTAAAACTGTTTTTT CASRKGVREVKLFF
TRBJ2-7 . TRBV12-5 . TGTGCTAGTGGTTTGGTACAGGATCACTACGAGCAGTACTTC CASGLVQDHYEQYF
TRBJ1-2 . TRBV24-1 . TGTGCCACCAGTGAATTTGTCTATGCGGGCTACACCTTC CATSEFVYAGYTF
TRBJ2-2 . TRBV4-3 . TGCGCCAGCAGCCAAGAGTTCACGAACACCGGGGAGCTGTTTTTT CASSQEFTNTGELFF
TRBJ2-1 TRBD2 TRBV19 . TGTGCCAGTAGTATAAACAGGGCGAGCGGGAGGACGCACAATGAGCAGTTCTTC CASSINRASGRTHNEQFF
TRBJ1-1 . TRBV18 . TGTGCCAGCTCCCAATTAGGGGACACTGAAGCTTTCTTT CASSQLGDTEAFF
TRBJ2-7 TRBD2 TRBV11-2 . TGTGCCAGCAGCTTAGATAGGGCGGGAGGTTACTACGAGCAGTACTTC CASSLDRAGGYYEQYF
TRBJ1-1 . TRBV25-1 . TGTGCCAGCAGTCCAAACAGACGAGTGAACACTGAAGCTTTCTTT CASSPNRRVNTEAFF
TRBJ2-1 . TRBV10-3 . TGTGCCATCAGTGAGTCGCGATCCCCCAGGAATGAGCAGTTCTTC CAISESRSPRNEQFF
TRBJ2-1 TRBD2 TRBV2 . TGTGCCAGCACCGACGGCGGGGGGGCATACAATGAGCAGTTCTTC CASTDGGGAYNEQFF
TRBJ2-3 TRBD2 TRBV4-2 once TGTGCCAGCAGCCAAGTCGCCAGCGGGGGGGCGGCAGATACGCAGTATTTT CASSQVASGGAADTQYF
TRBJ2-7 TRBD1 TRBV10-3 once TGTGCCATCAGTGAGTCGAAGGGACAGGGCTACGAGCAGTACTTC CAISESKGQGYEQYF
TRBJ1-2 . TRBV7-2 . TGTGCCAGCAGCTTAGCGGCCCAGGGTGGAGGCTACACCTTC CASSLAAQGGGYTF
TRBJ1-1 . TRBV6-2/TRBV6-3 . TGTGCCAGCAGTTATAACGGGGGCACTGAAGCTTTCTTT CASSYNGGTEAFF
TRBJ2-7 . TRBV30 . TGTGCCTGGAGTTCCCCGGGACACATAAGTCGATCAAGGTATCGGGGATCTGACGAGCAGTACTTC CAWSSPGHISRSRYRGSDEQYF
TRBJ1-3 TRBD1 TRBV11-2 . TGTGCCAGCAGCTTAGAGGTCAGGGGGTTCGGAAACACCATATATTTT CASSLEVRGFGNTIYF
TRBJ2-7 . TRBV2 . TGTGCCAGCAGTATTGGACAGAGCTCCTACGAGCAGTACTTC CASSIGQSSYEQYF
TRBJ2-7 TRBD2 TRBV9 . TGTGCCAGCAGCGTAGGGCTAGCGGGAAACGAGCAGTACTTC CASSVGLAGNEQYF
TRBJ2-7 TRBD1 TRBV5-4 few TGTGCCAGCAGCTTGGTGACAGGGGATTACGAGCAGTACTTC CASSLVTGDYEQYF